The rows below give T cell receptor beta chains drawn from one sample of a study of Ad26.COV2.S vaccination and SARS-CoV-2 variants. Repertoires were generated with immunoSEQ multiplex PCR, while TCRdb's copy carries only in-frame clones and drops some. Of over 85,000 clones in the sample, approximately 77% were seen once. The material was peripheral blood, obtained after recovery from COVID-19. These receptors were taken from a human donor who had recovered from COVID-19. CDR3s include the opening cysteine and the closing phenylalanine or tryptophan. The D gene is left open where the match is weak. Size values are once, few and many counts, or a class for expanded clones, and some rows have none.

NA	once	TRBV28	TRBJ1-5	CASSWVGRQPQHF	TGTGCCAGCAGTTGGGTAGGGCGCCAGCCCCAGCATTTT
TRBD2	once	TRBV14	TRBJ2-7	CASSLQYSGLGYEQYF	TGTGCCAGCAGCCTCCAGTATAGCGGGTTAGGGTACGAGCAGTACTTC
NA	NA	TRBV19	TRBJ1-5	CASRPPGRSNQPQHF	TGTGCCAGTAGACCACCGGGTCGTAGCAATCAGCCCCAGCATTTT
NA	NA	TRBV27	TRBJ1-1	CASSLIGQRAFF	TGTGCCAGCAGTTTAATTGGGCAAAGGGCTTTCTTT
NA	NA	TRBV5-6	TRBJ2-2	CASSSRELAVPTGELFF	TGTGCCAGCAGCTCGAGGGAATTAGCGGTACCGACCGGGGAGCTGTTTTTT
TRBD2	NA	TRBV9	TRBJ2-7	CASSVDLAGGGEQYF	TGTGCCAGCAGCGTAGATCTAGCGGGAGGGGGCGAGCAGTACTTC
NA	NA	TRBV20-1	TRBJ2-1	CTAGLYNEQFF	TGCACAGCGGGTCTCTACAATGAGCAGTTCTTC
NA	NA	TRBV5-4	TRBJ2-2	CASSLARSNTGELFF	TGTGCCAGCAGCTTGGCCAGAAGTAACACCGGGGAGCTGTTTTTT
NA	NA	TRBV9	TRBJ2-7	CASSGFGWQYF	TGTGCCAGCAGCGGATTCGGGTGGCAGTACTTC
NA	NA	TRBV27	TRBJ2-7	CASSLFAGWEQYF	TGTGCCAGCAGTTTATTCGCCGGGTGGGAGCAGTACTTC
TRBD2	NA	TRBV29-1	TRBJ2-5	CSVSFGLAGETQYF	TGCAGCGTTTCCTTCGGACTAGCGGGAGAGACCCAGTACTTC
TRBD2	few	TRBV24-1	TRBJ2-7	CATVAGIYEQYF	TGTGCCACCGTAGCGGGCATCTACGAGCAGTACTTC
NA	once	TRBV4-1	TRBJ1-5	CASSQDPGTDNQPQHF	TGCGCCAGCAGCCAAGATCCCGGGACCGATAATCAGCCCCAGCATTTT
NA	NA	TRBV12-3/TRBV12-4	TRBJ1-2	CASSLGTKYGYTF	TGTGCCAGCAGTTTAGGGACAAAATATGGCTACACCTTC